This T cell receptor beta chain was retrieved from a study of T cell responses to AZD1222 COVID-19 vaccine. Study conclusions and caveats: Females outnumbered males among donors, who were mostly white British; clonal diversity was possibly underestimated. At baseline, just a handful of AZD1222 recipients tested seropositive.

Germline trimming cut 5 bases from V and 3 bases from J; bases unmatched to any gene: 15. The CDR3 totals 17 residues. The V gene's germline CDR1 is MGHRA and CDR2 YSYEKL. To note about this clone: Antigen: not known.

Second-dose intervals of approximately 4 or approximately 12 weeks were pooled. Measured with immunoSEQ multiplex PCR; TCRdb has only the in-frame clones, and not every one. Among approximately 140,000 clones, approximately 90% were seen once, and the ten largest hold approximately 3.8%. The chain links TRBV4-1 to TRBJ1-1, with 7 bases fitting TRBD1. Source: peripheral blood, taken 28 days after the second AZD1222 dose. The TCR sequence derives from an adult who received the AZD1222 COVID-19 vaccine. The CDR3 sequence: CASSAHHRGGRDTEAFF. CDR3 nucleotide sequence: TGCGCCAGCAGCGCCCACCACAGGGGCGGTAGGGACACTGAAGCTTTCTTT.